The rows below give T cell receptor beta chains drawn from one sample of a study of shared clonotypes between healthy human individuals. Libraries were prepared by immunoSEQ multiplex PCR; TCRdb keeps only in-frame clonotypes and omits some of them. This table has approximately 980,000 clones, 70% to 85% appearing once. The sample comprised memory CD4+ T cells sorted from blood. Receptors originate from a man between 18 and 29 years old in good health. Each CDR3 is given with its conserved first and last residue. Fields, in order: D gene, J gene, V gene, clone size, CDR3 protein, CDR3 DNA. D genes are given only for firm matches. Expanded clones are given a class, and other clones once, few, many or no size at all.

NA,TRBJ2-5,TRBV5-1,NA,CASSLEGITTRTQYF,TGCGCCAGCAGCTTGGAGGGGATTACGACACGGACCCAGTACTTC
NA,TRBJ1-2,TRBV5-1,NA,CASSEGTSNYGYTF,TGCGCCAGCAGCGAAGGAACGTCTAACTATGGCTACACCTTC
NA,TRBJ2-1,TRBV11-2,NA,CASSYDLEVYNEQFF,TGTGCCAGCAGCTATGACCTCGAGGTCTACAATGAGCAGTTCTTC
TRBD1,TRBJ1-1,TRBV18,NA,CASSHTTGGTEAFF,TGTGCCAGCTCACACACCACAGGGGGCACTGAAGCTTTCTTT
TRBD1,TRBJ2-7,TRBV7-9,NA,CASSSWTGSSYEQYF,TGTGCCAGCAGCTCCTGGACAGGGAGCTCCTACGAGCAGTACTTC
NA,TRBJ2-7,TRBV18,NA,CASSPGAPFEQYF,TGTGCCAGCTCACCAGGGGCCCCCTTCGAGCAGTACTTC
NA,TRBJ1-2,TRBV18,few,CASSLPDGQGYTF,TGTGCCAGCTCACTGCCGGACGGCCAAGGCTACACCTTC
NA,TRBJ1-5,TRBV5-6,NA,CASSLAGRSNQPQHF,TGTGCCAGCAGCTTAGCGGGCCGTAGCAATCAGCCCCAGCATTTT
NA,TRBJ2-2,TRBV5-1,few,CASSLGGTSGELFF,TGCGCCAGCAGCTTGGGAGGAACGTCCGGGGAGCTGTTTTTT
TRBD1,TRBJ1-1,TRBV11-2,NA,CASSSYRQGKAFF,TGTGCCAGCAGCTCTTATAGACAGGGAAAAGCTTTCTTT
NA,TRBJ2-2,TRBV18,NA,CASSPGVQAGELFF,TGTGCCAGCTCACCAGGAGTTCAAGCCGGGGAGCTGTTTTTT
NA,TRBJ1-4,TRBV5-1,once,CASSSSGSDEKLFF,TGCGCCAGCAGTTCATCGGGCTCTGATGAAAAACTGTTTTTT
NA,TRBJ1-2,TRBV2,few,CASSESGADYGYTF,TGTGCCAGCAGTGAGTCCGGGGCTGACTATGGCTACACCTTC
NA,TRBJ1-6,TRBV27,NA,CASSSSLTGKGSPLHF,TGTGCCAGCAGTTCCTCCTTAACAGGGAAAGGTTCACCCCTCCACTTT
TRBD2,TRBJ2-7,TRBV10-3,NA,CAISIGLAGVHEQYF,TGTGCCATCAGCATTGGACTAGCGGGAGTACACGAGCAGTACTTC
NA,TRBJ2-2,TRBV10-3,NA,CASSLADQGELFF,TGTGCCAGCAGTTTAGCGGACCAGGGGGAGCTGTTTTTT
NA,TRBJ1-1,TRBV20-1,NA,CSGGEETEAFF,TGCAGTGGAGGAGAGGAAACTGAAGCTTTCTTT
TRBD2,TRBJ2-2,TRBV11-2,NA,CASSSPTRELWELFF,TGTGCCAGCAGCTCGCCTACGCGGGAGTTATGGGAGCTGTTTTTT
NA,TRBJ2-7,TRBV6-1,NA,CASSEVAGGSPDIYF,NA
NA,TRBJ2-5,TRBV7-9,NA,CASSLAQGGSKETQYF,TGTGCCAGCAGCTTAGCGCAGGGGGGGTCTAAAGAGACCCAGTACTTC
NA,TRBJ2-3,TRBV11-3,NA,CASSSLRGDTQYF,TGTGCCAGCAGCTCCCTTAGGGGGGATACGCAGTATTTT
TRBD2,TRBJ2-1,TRBV9,NA,CASSEGLAGTHEQFF,TGTGCCAGCAGCGAGGGACTAGCGGGGACCCATGAGCAGTTCTTC
NA,TRBJ1-1,TRBV5-1,NA,CASSQYGETEAFF,TGCGCCAGCAGCCAGTACGGGGAGACTGAAGCTTTCTTT
TRBD2,TRBJ2-1,TRBV12-5,NA,CASGLGRSGLAGPRNEQFF,TGTGCTAGTGGTTTGGGAAGATCGGGACTAGCGGGGCCTAGGAATGAGCAGTTCTTC
TRBD2,TRBJ2-1,TRBV19,NA,CASSQSELAGDEQFF,TGTGCCAGTAGTCAGTCCGAACTAGCGGGAGATGAGCAGTTCTTC
TRBD1,TRBJ2-2,TRBV5-4,NA,CASSYGAGQVGELFF,TGTGCCAGCAGCTATGGCGCCGGACAGGTCGGGGAGCTGTTTTTT
TRBD1,TRBJ2-7,TRBV5-1,NA,CASSLAWGQGGNEQYF,TGCGCCAGCAGCTTGGCCTGGGGACAGGGTGGAAACGAGCAGTACTTC
TRBD1,TRBJ1-2,TRBV9,NA,CASSVAPYERQGYGYTF,TGTGCCAGCAGCGTAGCTCCTTACGAAAGACAGGGGTATGGCTACACCTTC
NA,TRBJ1-3,TRBV6-5,NA,CASRRGSSGNTIYF,TGTGCCAGCCGACGGGGCAGCTCTGGAAACACCATATATTTT
NA,TRBJ2-1,TRBV28,NA,CASSPRRAHSYNEQFF,TGTGCCAGCAGTCCTAGACGGGCCCACTCCTACAATGAGCAGTTCTTC
NA,TRBJ2-1,TRBV4-1,NA,CASSSLGSYNEQFF,TGCGCCAGCAGCTCCCTGGGGTCCTACAATGAGCAGTTCTTC
NA,TRBJ1-1,TRBV7-8,NA,CASSPGGPGRPTEAFF,TGTGCCAGCAGCCCCGGGGGGCCAGGGAGGCCCACTGAAGCTTTCTTT
NA,TRBJ1-5,TRBV6-5,many,CASSKGISSQPQHF,TGTGCCAGCAGTAAGGGAATCTCTAGTCAGCCCCAGCATTTT
NA,TRBJ1-1,TRBV30,NA,CAWSVNPERTEAFF,TGTGCCTGGAGTGTAAATCCCGAGCGAACGGAAGCTTTCTTT
NA,TRBJ1-2,TRBV28,NA,CASSFTGSGLLNYGYTF,TGTGCCAGCAGTTTCACCGGGTCGGGGTTGCTTAACTATGGCTACACCTTC
NA,TRBJ2-5,TRBV5-1,few,CASSLNRVGETQYF,TGCGCCAGCAGCTTAAACAGGGTTGGCGAGACCCAGTACTTC
TRBD1,TRBJ2-3,TRBV4-3,NA,CASSQSGTASDTQYF,TGCGCCAGCAGCCAATCCGGGACAGCATCAGATACGCAGTATTTT
NA,TRBJ1-5,TRBV19,NA,CASSIVRDSPAQHF,TGTGCCAGTAGTATTGTCCGAGACAGCCCAGCCCAGCATTTT
TRBD1,TRBJ1-3,TRBV10-3,few,CATRAGTAGNTIYF,TGTGCCACCCGAGCCGGGACAGCTGGAAACACCATATATTTT
NA,TRBJ2-3,TRBV4-1,NA,CASSQDLPSGTQYF,TGCGCCAGCAGCCAAGATCTCCCTTCGGGTACGCAGTATTTT
NA,TRBJ1-3,TRBV9,NA,CASSVADAPGNTIYF,TGTGCCAGCAGCGTAGCTGACGCTCCTGGAAACACCATATATTTT
NA,TRBJ1-6,TRBV6-1,once,CASSGLEGNSPLHF,TGTGCCAGCAGCGGACTAGAGGGGAATTCACCCCTCCACTTT
NA,TRBJ2-7,TRBV5-1,NA,CASRPGPSSYEQYF,TGCGCCAGCAGACCGGGGCCCAGCTCCTACGAGCAGTACTTC
TRBD2,TRBJ2-2,TRBV5-4,NA,CASSFGREGTGELFF,TGTGCCAGCAGCTTCGGAAGGGAGGGGACCGGGGAGCTGTTTTTT
TRBD1,TRBJ2-7,TRBV18,NA,CASSPSGTGTYEQYF,TGTGCCAGCTCACCATCCGGGACAGGTACCTACGAGCAGTACTTC
TRBD2,TRBJ2-2,TRBV18,NA,CASRTQGLKETGELFF,TGTGCCAGTCGAACCCAGGGACTAAAAGAGACCGGGGAGCTGTTTTTT
NA,TRBJ1-6,TRBV5-8,few,CASSLGKGPLHF,TGTGCCAGCAGCTTGGGTAAAGGACCCCTCCACTTT
NA,TRBJ1-2,TRBV6-6,once,CASSYSSRADYGYTF,TGTGCCAGCAGTTACTCGTCCAGGGCTGACTATGGCTACACCTTC
TRBD1,TRBJ1-5,TRBV5-1,NA,CASSQTGNSNQPQHF,TGCGCCAGCAGCCAGACAGGGAATAGCAATCAGCCCCAGCATTTT
NA,TRBJ2-7,TRBV7-8,few,CASSFMVQRLVRTYEQYF,TGTGCCAGCAGCTTTATGGTCCAGAGACTAGTCAGAACCTACGAGCAGTACTTC
NA,TRBJ1-3,TRBV29-1,NA,CSATFSGNTIYF,TGCAGCGCCACGTTTAGTGGCAACACCATATATTTT
NA,TRBJ1-1,TRBV15,once,CATSSRGATGTEAFF,TGTGCCACCAGCAGTCGGGGGGCGACGGGGACTGAAGCTTTCTTT
NA,TRBJ1-1,TRBV6-6,NA,CASYSGAGMNTEAFF,TGTGCCAGCTACTCAGGGGCGGGGATGAACACTGAAGCTTTCTTT
NA,TRBJ1-5,TRBV7-9,NA,CASGPAGNQPQHF,TGTGCCAGCGGGCCGGCGGGCAATCAGCCCCAGCATTTT
NA,TRBJ1-1,TRBV5-1,NA,CASSLAGANTEAFF,TGCGCCAGCAGCTTGGCCGGAGCGAACACTGAAGCTTTCTTT
TRBD2,TRBJ2-5,TRBV5-1,NA,CASRLGLAGETQYF,TGCGCCAGCAGACTTGGACTAGCGGGAGAGACCCAGTACTTC
NA,TRBJ2-3,TRBV30,NA,CAWTKRGDTQYF,TGTGCCTGGACCAAAAGAGGAGATACGCAGTATTTT
TRBD1,TRBJ1-5,TRBV27,NA,CASSLEGAQPQHF,TGTGCCAGCAGTTTAGAGGGGGCTCAGCCCCAGCATTTT